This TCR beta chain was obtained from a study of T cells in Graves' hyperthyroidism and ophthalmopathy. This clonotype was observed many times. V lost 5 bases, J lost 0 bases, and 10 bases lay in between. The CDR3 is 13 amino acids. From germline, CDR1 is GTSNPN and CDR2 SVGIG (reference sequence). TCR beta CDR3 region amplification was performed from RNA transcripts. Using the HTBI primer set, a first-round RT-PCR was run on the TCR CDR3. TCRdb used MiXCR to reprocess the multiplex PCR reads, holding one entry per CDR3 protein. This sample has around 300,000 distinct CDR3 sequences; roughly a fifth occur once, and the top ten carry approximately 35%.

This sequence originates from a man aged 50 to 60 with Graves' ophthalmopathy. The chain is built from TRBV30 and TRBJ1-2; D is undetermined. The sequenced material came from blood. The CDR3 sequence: CAWSETSNYGYTF. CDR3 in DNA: TGTGCCTGGTCCGAAACCTCTAACTATGGCTACACCTTC.